This T cell receptor (beta chain) was recovered during a study of identical twins. Study results and caveats: Cross-sectional statistics, not tracking of the same donors, supported the conclusions. Models underpredicted monozygotic twin sharing of out-of-frame TCR alpha.

The CDR3 is 14 residues long. Germline CDR1 reads KGHDR; CDR2 reads SFDVKD. V lost 4 bases and J lost 10, with 16 bases in between. TCRdb re-derived calls from the 5' RACE reads in MiXCR, one entry per CDR3 protein. Of about 890,000 distinct CDR3 sequences in the sample, 9% to 15% were seen once. Details on this clonotype: Its specificity is unknown.

These sequences were also reported in another study, on yellow fever vaccine responses in identical twins.

J is TRBJ1-5 and V is TRBV24-1; no definite D call. The sequence derives from a woman between 18 and 29 years old in good health. The sample was PBMCs. In DNA, the CDR3 is TGTGCCACCAGTGACCAGACGGGGATCAGCCCCCAGCATTTT. Amino acids: CATSDQTGISPQHF.